These T cell receptor beta chains were read from a single sample in a study of blood T cell repertoires in COVID-19. The method was immunoSEQ multiplex PCR; TCRdb's version includes in-frame clones alone and lacks a portion of them. There are nearly 250,000 clones in the sample; approximately 85% occur only once, and about 9.1% lies in the top ten. Sequencing used PBMCs or T cells enriched from blood (not recorded which). The receptors shown here come from a woman aged 50 to 65 with acute COVID-19. The CDR3 runs from the conserved cysteine through the conserved F or W. Each record gives: V gene, clone size, CDR3 protein. Clone size appears in some rows only: once, few, many, or a class for an expanded clone.

v_gene: TRBV11-2
abundance: -
CDR3aa: CASSFVASTQETQYF

v_gene: TRBV18
abundance: -
CDR3aa: CASSLNRGEYGYTF

v_gene: TRBV19
abundance: -
CDR3aa: CASSPRQGVGHQPQHF

v_gene: TRBV6-5
abundance: -
CDR3aa: CASSYSRLDRKTQYF

v_gene: TRBV5-1
abundance: -
CDR3aa: CASSPDGSSYNSPLHF

v_gene: TRBV7-2
abundance: -
CDR3aa: CASSQQPVGNTIYF

v_gene: TRBV19
abundance: -
CDR3aa: CATQTQGYAYNEQFF

v_gene: TRBV29-1
abundance: -
CDR3aa: CSVEIGQGGGKLFF

v_gene: TRBV19
abundance: -
CDR3aa: CASSRTGTGGTGPNQPQHF

v_gene: TRBV28
abundance: -
CDR3aa: CASSRRINYGYTF

v_gene: TRBV7-6
abundance: -
CDR3aa: CASSSIGGSNQPQHF

v_gene: TRBV5-4
abundance: -
CDR3aa: CASSLAQGGSGGYTF

v_gene: TRBV19
abundance: -
CDR3aa: CASSPRTGANYGYTF

v_gene: TRBV4-3
abundance: -
CDR3aa: CASSHRGTGMGGYTF

v_gene: TRBV7-2
abundance: -
CDR3aa: CASSLADRGRAYGYTF

v_gene: TRBV20-1
abundance: -
CDR3aa: CSASPGTGGIGSPLHF

v_gene: TRBV10-1
abundance: -
CDR3aa: CASSPGQANTGELFF

v_gene: TRBV18
abundance: -
CDR3aa: CASSPLGAGRNSPLHF

v_gene: TRBV19
abundance: -
CDR3aa: CASSGTGGSNQPQHF

v_gene: TRBV28
abundance: -
CDR3aa: CASTSHAGAVTEAFF

v_gene: TRBV2
abundance: once
CDR3aa: CASSIRGSYGYTF

v_gene: TRBV5-1
abundance: -
CDR3aa: CASRREGVEAFF

v_gene: TRBV6-4
abundance: -
CDR3aa: CASRQGNGGYTF

v_gene: TRBV14
abundance: once
CDR3aa: CASSPGIAGGTYEQYF

v_gene: TRBV6-1
abundance: -
CDR3aa: CASSEWGQGFAAYGYTF

v_gene: TRBV30
abundance: -
CDR3aa: CAWSTSGAPGETQYF

v_gene: TRBV19
abundance: -
CDR3aa: CASTWQTSNEKLFF

v_gene: TRBV14
abundance: -
CDR3aa: CASSQDRVLTQYF

v_gene: TRBV24-1
abundance: -
CDR3aa: CATSEGGGAHNEQFF

v_gene: TRBV6-5
abundance: -
CDR3aa: CASSYDRDYNSPLHF

v_gene: TRBV7-2
abundance: -
CDR3aa: CASSLGLAGGYEQYF

v_gene: TRBV3-1/TRBV3-2
abundance: few
CDR3aa: CASSPSLVGGLDEQFF

v_gene: TRBV6-2/TRBV6-3
abundance: -
CDR3aa: CASSYSGWGPQETQYF

v_gene: TRBV30
abundance: -
CDR3aa: CATGGGTGGQETQYF

v_gene: TRBV19
abundance: -
CDR3aa: CASSIDLASGRRETQYF

v_gene: TRBV7-2
abundance: -
CDR3aa: CASSSPGLETDTQYF

v_gene: TRBV10-3
abundance: -
CDR3aa: CAISDPVLDTQYF

v_gene: TRBV30
abundance: -
CDR3aa: CAWSVGQAPQETQYF

v_gene: TRBV9
abundance: -
CDR3aa: CASSASGGANTGELFF

v_gene: TRBV7-8
abundance: -
CDR3aa: CASSSEAGRAYEQYF

v_gene: TRBV6-5
abundance: once
CDR3aa: CASSYNGQYTEAFF

v_gene: TRBV18
abundance: -
CDR3aa: CASSAGQGGNQPQHF

v_gene: TRBV9
abundance: -
CDR3aa: CASSVGGTGTGYGYTF

v_gene: TRBV7-7
abundance: -
CDR3aa: CASSSGRGSYNEQFF

v_gene: TRBV19
abundance: -
CDR3aa: CASSIDLEAPQHF

v_gene: TRBV11-3
abundance: -
CDR3aa: CASSLSGGGTQYF

v_gene: TRBV9
abundance: -
CDR3aa: CASSVGTGGSNTEAFF

v_gene: TRBV19
abundance: once
CDR3aa: CASSPTGKNQPQHF

v_gene: TRBV2
abundance: -
CDR3aa: CASSEASAEDYGYTF

v_gene: TRBV5-1
abundance: -
CDR3aa: CASTPQGTNTEAFF

v_gene: TRBV5-6
abundance: -
CDR3aa: CASSLGANGYTF

v_gene: TRBV18
abundance: -
CDR3aa: CASSSTGGEQPQHF